This TCR beta chain was obtained from a study of cytomegalovirus exposure and HLA in healthy donors (dated by TCRdb to about 2017). In the study overall: An earlier analysis of roughly 570 of the donors reported about 260 Gb of sequence data and 100 million to 120 million unique TCR beta sequences obtained from about 170 million T cells. Several DR-DQ haplotypes were treated as single units for association and clustering because of strong linkage in the cohort. High-throughput TCR immunosequencing, statistical association of individual TCRs with disease status, and machine learning were combined to predict cytomegalovirus infection status. Along with the 666-subject first cohort, a separate validation cohort of over a hundred different subjects was used. Among the roughly 430 genotyped donors, about 85% belonged to the genetic ancestry cluster associated with self-reported Caucasian donors. An early release that covered several hundred HLA-typed donors contained around 300 gigabases of sequencing data and tens of millions of unique TCR sequences. The T cell repertoires of around 730 subjects were profiled by immunosequencing and related to cytomegalovirus serostatus. Typing coverage varied by locus: about 620-630 donors for A, B, C, DRB1 and DQB1; under 550 for DQA1; approximately 570 for DPA1; 450 to 480 for DPB1. Class I and class II HLA loci were covered by the typing at four-digit resolution. In the later analysis, no new phenotypic data were used to find candidate immune exposures; instead, reliance was placed on TCR beta sequences and their occurrence across donors. Among 398 genotyped donors of the cohort, an average of approximately 240,000 unique TCR beta nucleotide sequences were sequenced per donor, roughly 20% of them non-productive. Donor age, sex, ethnicity and CMV serostatus were collected together with the repertoire data. In an earlier analysis of 500 to 650 of the donors, high-throughput TCR beta sequencing was used to judge whether each TCR beta V gene segment behaved as functional or pseudogenic. To study patterns of TCR occurrence, a later analysis re-analyzed previously published TCR beta repertoires from 550 to 800 donors and added high-resolution HLA genotyping. All discovery cohort repertoires had been generated using a single sequencing platform. The study aimed to test whether signatures of past pathogen exposure could be identified by cataloging public T cell receptors. A later genetic analysis took genome-wide SNP genotypes for about three fifths of the roughly 700 donors and used that subset as a discovery cohort. What the research found in general, with its limitations: CMV serostatus was the only immune exposure information available for the cohort. Because counts were too low, seventeen rarely observed V segments, including chromosome 9 orphons, were excluded from the earlier analysis of roughly 580 of the donors. A few of the identified cytomegalovirus-associated TCR beta chains were confirmed in vitro to be specific for cytomegalovirus antigens. A later analysis reported that several top co-occurrence clusters appeared linked to parvovirus B19, influenza, CMV and Epstein-Barr virus. A later analysis found that HLA-associated TCR beta chains were more clonally expanded and had lower generation probabilities than equally common non-associated chains. A later analysis found that TCR association rates varied across HLA loci, with DRB1 alleles showing the most associated TCRs and HLA-C alleles the fewest. The authors suggested that the approach could potentially be generalized to other disease states and immunological phenotypes. The cohort was sequenced for TCR beta chains only, and without alpha or paired-chain data the features that could be detected were limited. Broadly in line with IMGT annotations, most TCR beta V segments showed up in productive rearrangements about 87% or about 30% of the time in an earlier analysis of 587 of the donors. The presence/absence analyses assumed that sequencing depth was roughly uniform across donors, and that assumption may not be true. Linkage disequilibrium might explain the correlated functional status among segregating V segments, but an unknown experimental factor could not be excluded. A further reported finding was that TCR beta sequences accurately predicted the HLA-A and HLA-B alleles for most subjects in the first cohort. Strong co-occurrence of HLA alleles, especially DR and DQ, made assigning TCR associations to individual alleles difficult. A cluster of highly shared sequence variants was judged likely to represent a technical artifact of the sequencing pipeline. An association between a missense DCLRE1C variant and V-gene and J-gene trimming of TCR beta chains was found in a later genetic analysis and replicated in an independent cohort. Specific HLA alleles were associated with 18,000 or so TCR beta sequences at a false discovery rate of 0.05 in a later analysis. According to a later analysis, most CMV-associated TCR beta chains appeared to be HLA-restricted, and the HLA associations seemed to be driven largely by CMV exposure. While some public TCRs were present in many individuals, most TCR sequences turned up only very rarely across donors. Because HLA typing was missing for some donors at each locus, association tests included only the typed subset. Because the 87-base-pair reads could not distinguish some IMGT-functional V segments, including TRBV6-2 and TRBV6-3, those segments were excluded. The study gave a list of some 150 TCR beta chains associated with cytomegalovirus. Compared with the approximately 700-donor mean, donors in an Asian-associated ancestry cluster had fewer N-insertions in productive TCRs, according to a later genetic analysis. The classifier was reported to diagnose cytomegalovirus status with high specificity and sensitivity in both the original cohort and the validation cohort.

The cohort comprised several hundred healthy bone marrow donors. Cohort members were all nominally healthy when sampled, although unrecorded immune exposures were likely present. The donor tested CMV seronegative and was one of the 352 seronegative cohort members. A peripheral blood sample was collected from each donor, and TCR beta sequencing was performed on peripheral blood mononuclear cells. Genomic DNA was extracted from the blood cell samples with the Qiagen DNeasy Blood Extraction Kit. On this clone: This receptor's antigen is unknown. There are no base qualities to consult, and no much larger clone falls within one base.

The library was built by means of the immunoSEQ multiplex PCR assay. For the multiplex PCR, a mixture combining 60 forward primers for TCR Vbeta segments and 13 reverse primers for TCR Jbeta segments was used. A multiplex PCR assay on genomic DNA amplified the CDR3 region of rearranged TCR beta genes. On the Illumina HiSeq System, the amplified TCR beta libraries were sequenced as 87-base-pair reads. The paper's data handling went like this. Across the 670 or so repertoires, a later analysis counted approximately 75 million unique TCR beta chains, some 11 million of which were shared by at least two donors. A nearest-neighbor algorithm error-corrected the raw reads and collapsed the reads into unique sequences, merging closely related sequences to remove PCR and sequencing errors. V, D and J gene segments were assigned by aligning CDR3 sequences to IMGT reference sequences. For a sequence to be retained, a match of at least six nucleotides was required to both a V gene segment and a J gene segment. A rearrangement counted as productive if the CDR3 had no stop codons and remained in frame with V and J, and every other rearrangement counted as non-productive. Following IMGT convention, CDR3 was defined as the stretch from the second conserved V-encoded cysteine to the conserved J-encoded phenylalanine. The earlier analysis of approximately 500 of the donors excluded sequences that lacked an unambiguous match to a single V gene segment. An earlier analysis of several hundred of the donors called V segments functional above 56.7% productive rearrangements and segregating when the between-donor standard deviation exceeded 5%. A statistical classification framework was developed to diagnose cytomegalovirus status using the catalog of TCR beta chain sequences. In a later analysis, TCR nucleotide sequences were compared against IMGT/GENE-DB human TR gene sequences so that V and J genes could be assigned. A later analysis assigned CDR3 sequences and most-parsimonious VDJ recombination scenarios with the TCRdist pipeline. In a later analysis, each TCR beta chain was defined by its CDR3 amino acid sequence together with its V-gene family, and reads lacking a unique V-gene family were excluded. A later analysis removed over 500 highly shared, low-generation-probability nucleotide sequences to deal with suspected cross-contamination and a sequencing artifact. A later analysis calculated a clonal expansion index for each public chain from normalized within-repertoire ranks of inferred template counts. Generation probabilities in a later analysis came from a VDJ recombination model fitted to out-of-frame rearrangements, and those results were checked against IGoR. Hypergeometric tests were used in a later analysis to score TCR-TCR, TCR-HLA and TCR-CMV co-occurrence, with a repertoire-size bias correction applied to the TCR pairs. A later analysis estimated false discovery rates by permuting HLA or CMV assignments 20 times. A later analysis grouped co-occurring TCRs with DBSCAN, adding TCRdist sequence similarity when clustering within HLA-allele-positive subsets. Repertoires with fewer than 30,000 or more than 120,000 public chains, plus five repertoires with anomalous nucleotide sharing, were excluded from co-occurrence clustering. In TCRdb, the immuneACCESS table is reduced to in-frame sequences with V and J assigned. These tables do not hold every clone; where another copy was compared, an unresolved V gene accounts for under half, and the others remain unexplained. Clonal size and the V and J genes are those of that table, whereas D and trimming came from the DNA. The sample table contains over 100,000 clones; only one count was recorded for around four fifths of them. The ten top clones hold approximately 1.9% of the sample.

CDR3 length: 12 amino acids, cysteine to phenylalanine. Kept here is only the CDR3 DNA, which spans 36 bases and is read in frame from base 1. CDR1 and CDR2 were assigned from the germline V gene (reference sequence) as LNHDA and SQIVND. The rearranged chain carries TRBV19 and TRBJ2-5, with the D gene call left open. The assigned J gene may be wrong: the sequence end matches TRBJ2-7 better. Sequencing was done on a sample of PBMCs. This TCR was sampled from a middle-aged woman in good health and CMV-seronegative. In nucleotides, the sequence is TGTGCCAGTAGTACTTCAGGTCCCGAGCAGTACTTC. It translates as CASSTSGPEQYF.